Each of the 11 T cell receptor beta chains below was sequenced from the same sample in a study of shared clonotypes between healthy human individuals (dated by TCRdb to about 2020). Preparation of the library involved the immunoSEQ multiplex PCR assay. Entries here come from immuneACCESS through TCRdb and include only in-frame sequences with V and J called. Some clones fail to appear in such tables; in the studies checked, an unresolved V gene covers under half of the shortfall, and the cause of the remainder is unknown. The sample table shows under 600,000 clones, and more than 95% are seen once. 0.055% to 0.07% of the sample is held by the ten biggest clonotypes. Sequenced input: naive CD4+ T cells sorted from blood. This sample's cell subset or site label indicates: CD45RA+ positively selected. These receptors originate from a woman under 40 in good health.

The chain recombines TRBV7-9 with TRBJ1-4; the D is unclear. Per the germline V gene, CDR1 is SEHNR and CDR2 is FQNEAQ (reference sequence). This CDR3 is built from 16 residues. V was pared by 5 bases and J by 6 bases, with 19 bases between. CDR3 coding DNA: TGTGCCAGCAGCGGCGGAATGACGGCACTTTATGAAAAACTGTTTTTT. Translating gives CASSGGMTALYEKLFF.

This rearrangement joins TRBV28 to TRBJ1-1; 9 bases agree with TRBD1. This CDR3 has 14 residues. Germline CDR1 reads MDHEN; CDR2 reads SYDVKM. Germline trimming cut 4 bases from V and 4 bases from J; bases unmatched to any gene: 4. The CDR3 region is CASSYLQGATEAFF. The CDR3 DNA follows: TGTGCCAGCAGTTACCTACAGGGGGCCACTGAAGCTTTCTTT. The full variable domain, rest sourced from reference TRBV28 and TRBJ1-1, is DVKVTQSSRYLVKRTGEKVFLECVQDMDHENMFWYRQDPGLGLRLIYFSYDVKMKEKGDIPEGYSVSREKKERFSLILESASTNQTSMYLCASSYLQGATEAFFGQGTRLTVV.

The chain carries TRBV19 and TRBJ2-7; 10 bases are a match to TRBD2. The CDR3 loop spans 14 amino acids. CDR1 and CDR2 (germline): LNHDA, SQIVND (reference sequence). V shed 8 bases and J 7 bases; nucleotides not matched to a gene: 11. CDR3 coding DNA: TGTGCCAGTCGAACTAGCGGGGCCCCCTGGGAGCAGTACTTC. This sequence encodes CASRTSGAPWEQYF.

V gene TRBV19 combines with J gene TRBJ2-5; D uncertain. The CDR3 contains 13 residues. Trimming took 1 base from V and 4 from J, leaving 7 bases between them. From germline, CDR1 is LNHDA and CDR2 SQIVND (reference sequence). DNA of the CDR3: TGTGCCAGTAGTATAGTAATGCGAGAGACCCAGTACTTC. Its protein is CASSIVMRETQYF.

The rearrangement joins TRBV28 to TRBJ1-1; TRBD1 agrees at 7 bases. There are 14 residues in the CDR3. With 7 bases clipped from V and 4 bases from J, the junction kept 9 bases outside the gene matches. CDR1 MDHEN and CDR2 SYDVKM come from the germline V gene. CDR3 in DNA: TGTGCCAGCATCCCAGGGGGGGTGGGCACTGAAGCTTTCTTT. This codes for CASIPGGVGTEAFF.

CDR3 nucleotide sequence: TGTGCCAGCTCGGAATCGGACTCCACCCGTAACTATGGCTACACCTTC. Translation gives CASSESDSTRNYGYTF. The V gene is TRBV27, the J gene TRBJ1-2, with D unclear. V was clipped by 8 bases and J by 1 base, with 20 bases between them. Germline lookup yields CDR1 MNHEY and CDR2 SMNVEV (reference sequence). CDR3 size: 16 residues.

The chain is built from TRBV6-1 and TRBJ2-5; a possible D gene is TRBD1 (5 bases). V was shortened by 11 bases and J by 1 base, with 14 bases between the two germline ends. This CDR3 region has 13 residues. Germline values: CDR1 MNHNS, CDR2 SASEGT. CDR3 coding DNA: TGTGCCTGCAAAACAGGCTCCCAAGAGACCCAGTACTTC. Its translation: CACKTGSQETQYF.

The V call is TRBV11-2, the J call TRBJ2-1; D is perhaps TRBD2 (5 bases). Germline V lookup: CDR1 SGHAT, CDR2 FQNNGV. V lost 5 bases and J lost 2, with 10 bases in between. The CDR3 totals 14 residues. The CDR3 spells CASSPAGAYNEQFF. The DNA of the CDR3 is TGTGCCAGCAGCCCGGCGGGTGCCTACAATGAGCAGTTCTTC.

The chain is built from TRBV6-1 and TRBJ1-4; D perhaps matches TRBD1 (6 bases). This CDR3 contains 14 residues. Trimming removed 7 bases from V and 2 bases from J, with 11 bases in between. Germline V gene sequence: CDR1 MNHNS, CDR2 SASEGT. CDR3 DNA: TGTGCCAGCACAGCTGGGGGCACTAATGAAAAACTGTTTTTT. The encoded protein is CASTAGGTNEKLFF.

This clone came up once. The chain is built from TRBV11-2 and TRBJ2-7, with TRBD2 as a possible D gene (5 bases). The CDR3 is made up of 13 amino acids. V lost 5 bases, J lost 3 bases, and 11 bases lay in between. The germline V gene encodes CDR1 SGHAT and CDR2 FQNNGV. CDR3 bases: TGTGCCAGCAGCCCCCCCGGGGTCTACGAGCAGTACTTC. Protein sequence: CASSPPGVYEQYF. Full variable domain (remainder filled in from reference TRBV11-2 and TRBJ2-7): EAGVAQSPRYKIIEKRQSVAFWCNPISGHATLYWYQQILGQGPKLLIQFQNNGVVDDSQLPKDRFSAERLKGVDSTLKIQPAKLEDSAVYLCASSPPGVYEQYFGPGTRLTVT.

The rearrangement links TRBV6-1 to TRBJ1-2; the match to TRBD1 covers 8 bases. This CDR3 is 15 amino acids long. The J segment lost 6 bases and the V segment lost 0 bases, leaving 6 bases of the junction unmatched. Germline V lookup: CDR1 MNHNS, CDR2 SASEGT. The CDR3 loop reads CASSEALGQGNGYTF. The CDR3 nucleotides are TGTGCCAGCAGTGAAGCGCTAGGACAGGGCAATGGCTACACCTTC.